Described below is a single T cell receptor (beta chain) sequence and its context. Per the germline V gene, CDR1 is KGHSH and CDR2 is LQKENI. The trim removed 6 bases at V and 2 bases at J, leaving 6 bases unmatched. CDR3 size: 15 residues. The data were obtained in a study of cytomegalovirus exposure and HLA in healthy donors. The PCR used 60 Vbeta and 13 Jbeta primers. Profiling relied on immunoSEQ multiplex PCR, and the TCRdb table lists in-frame clones only, not all of them. This table has about 130,000 clones, over 60% appearing once. The V and J genes are TRBV18 and TRBJ2-7, with TRBD1 identical over 11 bases. The sequence was collected from a woman in her thirties or forties in good health and CMV-seropositive. Sequenced: PBMCs. The CDR3: CASSRGQGGPYEQYF. DNA for the CDR3: TGTGCCAGCTCCCGGGGACAGGGGGGCCCCTACGAGCAGTACTTC.